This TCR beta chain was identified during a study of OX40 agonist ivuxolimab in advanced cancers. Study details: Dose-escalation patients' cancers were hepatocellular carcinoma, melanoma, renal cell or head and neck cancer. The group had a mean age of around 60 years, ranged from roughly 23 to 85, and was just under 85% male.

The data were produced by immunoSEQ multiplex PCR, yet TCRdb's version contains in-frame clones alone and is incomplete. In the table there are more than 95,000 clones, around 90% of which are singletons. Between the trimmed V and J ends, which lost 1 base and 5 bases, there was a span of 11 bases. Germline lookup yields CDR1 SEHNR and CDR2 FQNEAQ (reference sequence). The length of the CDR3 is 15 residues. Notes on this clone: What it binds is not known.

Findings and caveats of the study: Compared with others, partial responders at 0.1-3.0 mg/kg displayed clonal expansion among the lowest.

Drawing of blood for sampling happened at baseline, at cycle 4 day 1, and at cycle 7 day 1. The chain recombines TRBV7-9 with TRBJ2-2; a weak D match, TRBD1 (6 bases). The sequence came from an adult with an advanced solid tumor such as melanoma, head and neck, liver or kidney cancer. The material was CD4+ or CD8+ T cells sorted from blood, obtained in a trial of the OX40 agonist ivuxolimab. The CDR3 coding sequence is TGTGCCAGCAGCTTAGTGACAGGTCCGACCGGGGAGCTGTTTTTT. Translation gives CASSLVTGPTGELFF. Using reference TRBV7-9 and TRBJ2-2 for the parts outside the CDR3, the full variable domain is DTGVSQNPRHKITKRGQNVTFRCDPISEHNRLYWYRQTLGQGPEFLTYFQNEAQLEKSRLLSDRFSAERPKGSFSTLEIQRTEQGDSAMYLCASSLVTGPTGELFFGEGSRLTVL.